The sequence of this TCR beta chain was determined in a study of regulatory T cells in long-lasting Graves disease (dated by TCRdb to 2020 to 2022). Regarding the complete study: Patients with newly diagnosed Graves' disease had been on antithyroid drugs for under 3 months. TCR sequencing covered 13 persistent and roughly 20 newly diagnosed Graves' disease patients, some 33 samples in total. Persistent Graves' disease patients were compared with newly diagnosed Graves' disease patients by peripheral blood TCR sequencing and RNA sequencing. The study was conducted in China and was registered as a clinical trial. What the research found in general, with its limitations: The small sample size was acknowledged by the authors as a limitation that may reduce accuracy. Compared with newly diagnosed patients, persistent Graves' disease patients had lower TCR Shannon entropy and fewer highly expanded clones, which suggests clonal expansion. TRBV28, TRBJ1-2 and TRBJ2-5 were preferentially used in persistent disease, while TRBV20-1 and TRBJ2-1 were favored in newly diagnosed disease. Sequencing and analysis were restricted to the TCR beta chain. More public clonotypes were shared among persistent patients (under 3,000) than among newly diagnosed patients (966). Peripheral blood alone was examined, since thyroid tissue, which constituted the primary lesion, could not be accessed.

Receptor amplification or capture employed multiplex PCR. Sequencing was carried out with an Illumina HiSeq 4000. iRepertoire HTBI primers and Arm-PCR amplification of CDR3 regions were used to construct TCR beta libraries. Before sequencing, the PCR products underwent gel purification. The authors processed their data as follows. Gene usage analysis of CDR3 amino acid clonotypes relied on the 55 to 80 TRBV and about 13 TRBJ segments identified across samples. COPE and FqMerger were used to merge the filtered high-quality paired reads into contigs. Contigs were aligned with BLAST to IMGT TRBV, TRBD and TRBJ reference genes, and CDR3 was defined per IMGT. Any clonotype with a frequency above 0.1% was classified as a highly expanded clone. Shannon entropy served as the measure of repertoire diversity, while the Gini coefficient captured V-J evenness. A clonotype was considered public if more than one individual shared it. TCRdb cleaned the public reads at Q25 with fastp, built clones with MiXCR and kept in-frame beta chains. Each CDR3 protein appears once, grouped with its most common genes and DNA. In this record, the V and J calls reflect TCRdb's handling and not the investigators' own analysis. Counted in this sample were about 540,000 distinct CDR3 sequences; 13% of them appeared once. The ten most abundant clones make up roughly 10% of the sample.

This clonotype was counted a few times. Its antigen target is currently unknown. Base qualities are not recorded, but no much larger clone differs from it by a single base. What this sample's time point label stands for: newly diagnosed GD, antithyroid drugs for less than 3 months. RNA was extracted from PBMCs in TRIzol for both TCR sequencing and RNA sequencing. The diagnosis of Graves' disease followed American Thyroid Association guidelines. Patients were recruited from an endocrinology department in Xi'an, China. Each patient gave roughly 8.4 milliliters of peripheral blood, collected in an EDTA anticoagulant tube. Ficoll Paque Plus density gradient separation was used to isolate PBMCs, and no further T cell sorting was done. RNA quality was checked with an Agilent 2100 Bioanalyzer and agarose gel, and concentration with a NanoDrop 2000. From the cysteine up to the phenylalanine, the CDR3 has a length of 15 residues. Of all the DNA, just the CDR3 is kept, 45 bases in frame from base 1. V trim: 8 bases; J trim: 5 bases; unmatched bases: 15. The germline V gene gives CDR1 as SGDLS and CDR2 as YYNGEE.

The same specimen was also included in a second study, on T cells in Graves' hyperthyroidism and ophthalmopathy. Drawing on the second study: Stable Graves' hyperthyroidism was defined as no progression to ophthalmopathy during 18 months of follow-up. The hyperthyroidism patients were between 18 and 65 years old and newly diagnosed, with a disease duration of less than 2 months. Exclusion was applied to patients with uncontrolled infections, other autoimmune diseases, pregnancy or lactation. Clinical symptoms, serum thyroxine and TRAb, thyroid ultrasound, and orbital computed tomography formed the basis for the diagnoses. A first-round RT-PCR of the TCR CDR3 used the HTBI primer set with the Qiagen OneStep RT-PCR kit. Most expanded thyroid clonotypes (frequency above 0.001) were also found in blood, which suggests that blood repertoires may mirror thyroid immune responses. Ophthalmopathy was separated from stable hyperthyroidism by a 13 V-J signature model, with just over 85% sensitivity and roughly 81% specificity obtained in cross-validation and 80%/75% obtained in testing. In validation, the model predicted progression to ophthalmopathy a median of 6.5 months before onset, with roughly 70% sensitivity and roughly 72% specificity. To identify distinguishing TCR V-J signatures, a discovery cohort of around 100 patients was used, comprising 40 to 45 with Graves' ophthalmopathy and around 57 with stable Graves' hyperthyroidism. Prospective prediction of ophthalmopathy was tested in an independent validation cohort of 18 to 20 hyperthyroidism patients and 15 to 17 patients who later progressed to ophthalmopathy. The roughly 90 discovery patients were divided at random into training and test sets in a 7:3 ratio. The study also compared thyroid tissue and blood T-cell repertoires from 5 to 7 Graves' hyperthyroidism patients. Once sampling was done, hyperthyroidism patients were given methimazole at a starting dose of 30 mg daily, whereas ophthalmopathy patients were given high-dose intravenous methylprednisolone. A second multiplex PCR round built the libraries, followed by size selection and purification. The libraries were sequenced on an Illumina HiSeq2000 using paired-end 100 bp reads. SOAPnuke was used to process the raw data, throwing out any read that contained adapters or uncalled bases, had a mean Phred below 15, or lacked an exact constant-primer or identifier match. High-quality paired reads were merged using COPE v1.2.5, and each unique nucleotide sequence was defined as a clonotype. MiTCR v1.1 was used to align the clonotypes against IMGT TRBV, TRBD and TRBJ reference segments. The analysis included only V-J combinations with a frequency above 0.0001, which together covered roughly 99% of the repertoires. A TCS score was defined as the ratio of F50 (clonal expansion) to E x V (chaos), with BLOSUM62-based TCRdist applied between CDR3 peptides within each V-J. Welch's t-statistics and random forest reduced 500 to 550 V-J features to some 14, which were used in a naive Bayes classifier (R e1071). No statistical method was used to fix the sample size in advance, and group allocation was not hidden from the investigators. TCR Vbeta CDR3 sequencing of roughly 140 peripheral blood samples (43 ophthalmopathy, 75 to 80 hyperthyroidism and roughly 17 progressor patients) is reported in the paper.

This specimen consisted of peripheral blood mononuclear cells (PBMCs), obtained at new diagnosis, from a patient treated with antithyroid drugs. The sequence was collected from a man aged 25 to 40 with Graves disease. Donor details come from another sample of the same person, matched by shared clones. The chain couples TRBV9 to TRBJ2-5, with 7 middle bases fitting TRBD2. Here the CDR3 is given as CASRPGGSFLETQYF. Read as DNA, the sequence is TGTGCCAGTAGACCGGGAGGATCGTTTCTCGAGACCCAGTACTTC. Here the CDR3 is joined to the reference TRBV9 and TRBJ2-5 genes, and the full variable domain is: DSGVTQTPKHLITATGQRVTLRCSPRSGDLSVYWYQQSLDQGLQFLIQYYNGEERAKGNILERFSAQQFPDLHSELNLSSLELGDSALYFCASRPGGSFLETQYFGPGTRLLVL.